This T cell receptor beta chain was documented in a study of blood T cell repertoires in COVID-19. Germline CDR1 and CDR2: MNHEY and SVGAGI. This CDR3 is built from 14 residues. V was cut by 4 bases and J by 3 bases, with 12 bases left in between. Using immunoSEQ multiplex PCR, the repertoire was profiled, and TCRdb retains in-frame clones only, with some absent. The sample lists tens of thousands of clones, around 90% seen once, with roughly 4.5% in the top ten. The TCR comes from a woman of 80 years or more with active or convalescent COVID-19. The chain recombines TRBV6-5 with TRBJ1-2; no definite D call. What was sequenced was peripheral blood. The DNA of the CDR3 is TGTGCCAGCAGTTCCCCACCGGTTTACTATGGCTACACCTTC. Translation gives CASSSPPVYYGYTF.